The present entry profiles one TCR beta chain with its context. What it recognizes is unknown. Mismatch repair deficiency was confirmed in all patients, by PCR or immunohistochemistry. A few pembrolizumab responders had their TCRs sequenced. This sample is drawn from a study of PD-1 blockade in mismatch repair-deficient tumors. Study as a whole: Enrolled about 2013-2016, patients had progressing, pretreated mismatch repair-deficient cancers of more than ten types.

TCRdb's copy holds only in-frame clones and misses some; the assay was immunoSEQ multiplex PCR. The data show 120,000 or so clones, roughly nine tenths seen once. Germline trimming cut 7 bases from V and 4 bases from J; bases unmatched to any gene: 3. CDR1 and CDR2 from the germline V gene are MNHNS and SASEGT. This CDR3 spans 14 amino acids. Study-level findings and limits: Rapid post-treatment expansion, then contraction, generally preceding radiologic response, marked tumor-resident clones.

The sample was peripheral blood, taken 44 weeks after starting pembrolizumab. The chain has TRBV6-1 and TRBJ2-1, with TRBD1 matching 11 bases. This clonotype was sampled from an adult with mismatch repair-deficient cancer. As DNA, the CDR3 is TGTGCCAGCAAGGGACAGGGGGGATACAATGAGCAGTTCTTC. Residues: CASKGQGGYNEQFF.